The clone carrying this TCR beta chain was detected only a few times. What it binds is unknown. Per germline, CDR1 MNHEY and CDR2 SVGAGI. The CDR3 covers 15 residues. V lost 6 bases and J lost 5; bases outside the gene matches: 11. TCRdb keeps only in-frame clones here, not all; method: immunoSEQ multiplex PCR. In the table there are some 140,000 clones, almost 85% of which are singletons. This sample was included in a study of cytomegalovirus exposure and HLA in healthy donors. Study-wide findings and caveats: Cytomegalovirus association was assigned to around 150 TCR beta chains. Rare sequences made up most TCRs, while some public TCRs were found in many donors. In vitro confirmation showed three CMV-associated chains to be CMV antigen specific. Reportedly, diagnosis of cytomegalovirus status by the classifier showed high specificity and sensitivity.

This chain links TRBV6-5 with TRBJ1-1; 8 positions agree with TRBD1. The specimen sequenced was PBMCs. This receptor was identified in a woman under 40 in good health and CMV-seronegative. The CDR3 nucleotides are TGTGCCAGCAGACCCAATGGACAGGGCCGAACTGAAGCTTTCTTT. Its translation: CASRPNGQGRTEAFF.